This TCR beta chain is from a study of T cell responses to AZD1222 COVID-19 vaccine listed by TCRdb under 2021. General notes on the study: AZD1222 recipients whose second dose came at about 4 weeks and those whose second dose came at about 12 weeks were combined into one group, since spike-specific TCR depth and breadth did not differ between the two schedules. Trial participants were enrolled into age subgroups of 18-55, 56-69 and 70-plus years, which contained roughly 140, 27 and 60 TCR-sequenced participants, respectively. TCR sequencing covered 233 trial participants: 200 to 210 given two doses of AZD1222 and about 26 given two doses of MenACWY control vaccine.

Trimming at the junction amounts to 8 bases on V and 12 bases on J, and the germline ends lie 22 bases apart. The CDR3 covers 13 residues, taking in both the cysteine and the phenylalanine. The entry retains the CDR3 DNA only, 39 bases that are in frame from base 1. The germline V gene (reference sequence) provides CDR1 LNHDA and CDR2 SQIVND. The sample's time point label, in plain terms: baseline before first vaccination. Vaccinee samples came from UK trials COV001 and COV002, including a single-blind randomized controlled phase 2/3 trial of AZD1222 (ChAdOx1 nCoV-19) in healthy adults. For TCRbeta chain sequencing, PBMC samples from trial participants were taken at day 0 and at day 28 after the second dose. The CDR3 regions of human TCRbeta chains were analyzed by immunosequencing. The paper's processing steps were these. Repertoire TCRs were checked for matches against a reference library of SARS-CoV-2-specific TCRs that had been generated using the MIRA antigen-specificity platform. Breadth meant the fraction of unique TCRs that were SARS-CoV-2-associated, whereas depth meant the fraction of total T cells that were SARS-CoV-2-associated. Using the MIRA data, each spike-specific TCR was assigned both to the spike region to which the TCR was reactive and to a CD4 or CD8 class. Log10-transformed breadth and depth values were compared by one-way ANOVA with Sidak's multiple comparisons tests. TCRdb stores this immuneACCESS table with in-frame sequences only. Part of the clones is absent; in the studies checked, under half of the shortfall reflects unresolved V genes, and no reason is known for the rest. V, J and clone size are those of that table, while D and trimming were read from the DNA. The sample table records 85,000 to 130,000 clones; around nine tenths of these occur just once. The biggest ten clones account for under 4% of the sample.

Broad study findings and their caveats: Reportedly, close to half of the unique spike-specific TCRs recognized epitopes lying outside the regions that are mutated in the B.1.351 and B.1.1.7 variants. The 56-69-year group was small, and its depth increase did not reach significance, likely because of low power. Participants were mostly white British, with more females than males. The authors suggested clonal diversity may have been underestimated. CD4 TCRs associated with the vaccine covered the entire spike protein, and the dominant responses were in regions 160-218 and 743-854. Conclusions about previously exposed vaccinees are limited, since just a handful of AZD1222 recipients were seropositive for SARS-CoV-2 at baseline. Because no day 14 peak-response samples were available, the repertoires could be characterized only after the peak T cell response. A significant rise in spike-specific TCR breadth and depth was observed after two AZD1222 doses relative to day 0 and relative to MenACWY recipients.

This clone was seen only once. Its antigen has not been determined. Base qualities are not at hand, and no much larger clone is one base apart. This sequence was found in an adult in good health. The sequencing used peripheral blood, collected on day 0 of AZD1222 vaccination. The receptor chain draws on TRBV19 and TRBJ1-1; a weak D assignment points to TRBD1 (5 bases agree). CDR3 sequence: CASGSLGQTRTFF. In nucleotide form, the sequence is TGTGCCAGTGGATCCCTAGGACAAACCAGAACTTTCTTT. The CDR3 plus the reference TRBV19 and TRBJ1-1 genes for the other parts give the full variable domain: DGGITQSPKYLFRKEGQNVTLSCEQNLNHDAMYWYRQDPGQGLRLIYYSQIVNDFQKGDIAEGYSVSREKKESFPLTVTSAQKNPTAFYLCASGSLGQTRTFFGQGTRLTVV.